The next 24 T cell receptor beta chains were all read from a single sample in a study of shared clonotypes between healthy human individuals. Assay: immunoSEQ multiplex PCR; the TCRdb copy retains only in-frame clones and omits some. Altogether about 2 million clones are present, roughly 95% being singletons, with the ten largest covering 0.13%. The sequenced material came from naive CD4+ T cells sorted from blood. Subset here: CD45RA+ positively selected. The receptor set was obtained from a young man in good health.

This sequence joins TRBV15 and TRBJ2-7, with D perhaps TRBD1 (6 bases). The ends were cut back, 0 bases at V and 0 bases at J, with 15 bases in the middle. The germline gives CDR1 LNHNV, CDR2 YYDKDF (reference sequence). This CDR3 has 17 residues. The CDR3 protein is CATSRDIFQGTSYEQYF. Written as DNA, the CDR3 is TGTGCCACCAGCAGAGATATTTTCCAGGGGACCTCCTACGAGCAGTACTTC.

The chain combines TRBV19 with TRBJ1-4; TRBD1 might be the D (5 bases). Per germline, CDR1 LNHDA and CDR2 SQIVND (reference sequence). CDR3 length: 15 amino acids. V was clipped by 5 bases and J by 5 bases, with 15 bases between them. The CDR3 DNA is TGTGCCAGTAGTCCTCTGAAGGACATCAATGAAAAACTGTTTTTT. It codes for CASSPLKDINEKLFF.

This chain joins TRBV5-6 and TRBJ2-1; D is possibly TRBD1 (7 bases). Germline loops: CDR1 SGHDT, CDR2 YYEEEE. Trimming left V 4 bases short and J 6 bases short, with 14 bases between. The CDR3 is made up of 14 amino acids. As DNA, the CDR3 is TGTGCCAGCAGCCTCTGGAGGGGGCCCAATGAGCAGTTCTTC. It yields the protein CASSLWRGPNEQFF.

The chain carries TRBV7-6 and TRBJ2-2, with 9 bases fitting TRBD2. The CDR3 contains 17 residues. The V and J ends lost 1 base and 2 bases, in that order; junction bases with no gene match: 5. Germline loops: CDR1 SGHVS, CDR2 FNYEAQ. The CDR3: CASSLVRLADNTGELFF. CDR3 DNA sequence: TGTGCCAGCAGCTTAGTAAGACTAGCGGACAACACCGGGGAGCTGTTTTTT.

The chain couples TRBV6-6 to TRBJ2-2; D unclear. This CDR3 is built from 15 residues. Germline CDR1 MNHNY, CDR2 SVGAGI (reference sequence). V lost 3 bases to trimming and J lost 6 bases, with 14 bases between them. In nucleotides, the CDR3 is TGTGCCAGCAGTTATGGGGTGATCGAGGCCGGGGAGCTGTTTTTT. It yields the protein CASSYGVIEAGELFF.

As concerns this clone: A much larger clone lies a single base off, so this may be a read error. The genes are TRBV6-5 and TRBJ1-2, with D perhaps TRBD1 (5 bases). V gave up 6 bases and J gave up 3 bases, with 11 bases separating them. Germline V gene data show CDR1 as MNHEY and CDR2 as SVGAGI. CDR3 length: 13 amino acids. The chain's CDR3 is CASSRLGDYGYTF. In DNA form, the CDR3 reads TGTGCCAGCAGCCGACTGGGGGACTATGGCTACACCTTC.

The V call is TRBV30, the J call TRBJ1-1; 8 bases are shared with TRBD1. With 5 bases clipped from V and 3 bases from J, the junction kept 5 bases outside the gene matches. Germline V gene sequence: CDR1 GTSNPN, CDR2 SVGIG (reference sequence). The CDR3 length is 13 residues. The chain's CDR3 is CAWLNRGDTEAFF. The DNA of the CDR3 is TGTGCCTGGTTAAACAGGGGGGACACTGAAGCTTTCTTT. The full variable domain, in which reference TRBV30 and TRBJ1-1 provide the parts outside the CDR3, is SQTIHQWPATLVQPVGSPLSLECTVEGTSNPNLYWYRQAAGRGLQLLFYSVGIGQISSEVPQNLSASRPQDRQFILSSKKLLLSDSGFYLCAWLNRGDTEAFFGQGTRLTVV.

V and J are TRBV19 and TRBJ2-1; 10 bases agree with TRBD2. CDR1 is LNHDA and CDR2 is SQIVND in the germline V gene (reference sequence). The V and J ends lost 4 bases and 0 bases, in that order; junction bases with no gene match: 9. The CDR3 totals 18 residues. CDR3 coding DNA: TGTGCCAGTAGTACTCCGGGACTAGCGCCTAGCTCCTACAATGAGCAGTTCTTC. Protein sequence: CASSTPGLAPSSYNEQFF.

This clone was observed once. V gene TRBV5-8 combines with J gene TRBJ1-5; 10 bases are a match to TRBD1. Per germline, CDR1 SGHTS and CDR2 YDEGEE. Trimming at V came to 4 bases and at J to 6 bases, leaving 7 bases not matched to a gene. CDR3 size: 15 residues. CDR3 amino acids: CASSTGQGGGQPQHF. The CDR3 nucleotides read TGTGCCAGCAGCACCGGACAGGGGGGGGGTCAGCCCCAGCATTTT.

This chain links TRBV4-1 with TRBJ2-5; 12 bases agree with TRBD1. After removal of 1 base from V and 5 bases from J, the junction contained 8 bases not matched to a gene. Germline assignment: CDR1 MGHRA and CDR2 YSYEKL. The CDR3 is 17 amino acids. The CDR3 DNA reads TGCGCCAGCAGCCAAGGGGGGACAGGGGGCGTATGGGAGACCCAGTACTTC. Its translation: CASSQGGTGGVWETQYF.

The chain employs TRBV7-2 and TRBJ2-2; D possibly corresponds to TRBD1 (6 bases). CDR1 is SGHTA and CDR2 is FQGNSA in the germline V gene. Between the trimmed V and J ends, which lost 5 bases and 5 bases, there was a span of 12 bases. CDR3 length: 14 amino acids. DNA of the CDR3: TGTGCCAGCAGCCGAGACCAGGGGACCGGGGAGCTGTTTTTT. Encoded protein: CASSRDQGTGELFF.

The V and J genes are TRBV19 and TRBJ1-3; D may be TRBD1 (5 bases). The CDR3 spans 13 residues. Germline V gene data show CDR1 as LNHDA and CDR2 as SQIVND (reference sequence). Trimming shortened V by 7 bases and J by 4 bases, and 11 bases separated the two germline ends. The CDR3 spells CASILGVGNTIYF. The CDR3 DNA follows: TGTGCCAGTATACTAGGGGTGGGAAACACCATATATTTT.

V is TRBV7-2 and J is TRBJ2-1; possible D gene TRBD2, 6 bases. Germline CDR1 SGHTA, CDR2 FQGNSA. The V and J ends lost 10 bases and 2 bases respectively, with 24 bases between them. The CDR3 length is 17 residues. CDR3 sequence: CATRRAGNPNAYNEQFF. The DNA for the CDR3 is TGTGCCACCCGGAGGGCGGGTAACCCGAACGCCTACAATGAGCAGTTCTTC.

The chain carries TRBV7-2 and TRBJ1-2; D is unclear. This CDR3 is built from 12 residues. V shed 5 bases and J shed 4 bases, with 8 bases lying between them. Germline CDR1 SGHTA, CDR2 FQGNSA. The CDR3 loop reads CASSGGGYGYTF. In DNA form, the CDR3 reads TGTGCCAGCAGCGGCGGAGGCTATGGCTACACCTTC.

The CDR3 region is CASGPGQGYEPQHF. Here the CDR3 DNA reads TGTGCCAGCGGGCCCGGACAGGGGTATGAGCCCCAGCATTTT. The genes are TRBV6-1 and TRBJ1-5; 9 nucleotides align to TRBD1. The CDR3 sequence is 14 residues long. Trimming took 8 bases from V and 8 from J; bases not matched to a gene: 10. The germline gives CDR1 MNHNS, CDR2 SASEGT.

J is TRBJ2-3 and V is TRBV9; possibly TRBD1 or TRBD2 for D (5 bases each). V shed 3 bases and J shed 0 bases, with 14 bases lying between them. The CDR3 has 16 residues. Germline CDR1 SGDLS, CDR2 YYNGEE. The CDR3 loop is CASSGDPGPSTDTQYF. The DNA for the CDR3 is TGTGCCAGCAGCGGAGACCCGGGACCAAGCACAGATACGCAGTATTTT.

The chain joins TRBV27 to TRBJ2-6, with 7 bases lining up with TRBD1. V lost 0 bases and J lost 0; bases outside the gene matches: 5. Per the germline V gene, CDR1 is MNHEY and CDR2 is SMNVEV (reference sequence). The CDR3 runs 18 residues. CDR3 residues: CASSLSGWDSSGANVLTF. CDR3 DNA sequence: TGTGCCAGCAGTTTATCGGGCTGGGACAGCTCTGGGGCCAACGTCCTGACTTTC.

Comment on this clone: Other DNA variants within this sample encode the same CDR3. The chain joins TRBV29-1 to TRBJ2-3; TRBD2 aligns across 14 bases. J gave up 3 bases and V 6 bases, and 5 bases lay outside the gene matches. Per the germline V gene, CDR1 is SQVTM and CDR2 is ANQGSEA. The CDR3 loop spans 15 amino acids. The CDR3 spells CSVNGLAGGTDTQYF. CDR3 sequence (DNA): TGCAGCGTGAACGGACTAGCGGGAGGTACAGATACGCAGTATTTT.

Details on this clone: Germline and junction disagree at one end, which may indicate a read error. The chain employs TRBV19 and TRBJ2-7, with 7 bases fitting TRBD2. Germline loops: CDR1 LNHDA, CDR2 SQIVND (reference sequence). The CDR3 consists of 9 residues. The CDR3 loop reads CASRNWEGF. As DNA, the CDR3 is TGTGCCAGTCGGAACTGGGAGGGTTTC.

The V call is TRBV5-1, the J call TRBJ1-1, with D perhaps TRBD1 (5 bases). Germline CDR1 and CDR2: SGHRS and YFSETQ. The V end lost 0 bases, the J end lost 4 bases, and 10 bases lay between the germline ends. CDR3 length: 14 amino acids. Here the CDR3 DNA reads TGCGCCAGCAGCTTGGCCGTGGGACTCACTGAAGCTTTCTTT. This encodes CASSLAVGLTEAFF. Supplemented by reference TRBV5-1 and TRBJ1-1, the full variable domain reads KAGVTQTPRYLIKTRGQQVTLSCSPISGHRSVSWYQQTPGQGLQFLFEYFSETQRNKGNFPGRFSGRQFSNSRSEMNVSTLELGDSALYLCASSLAVGLTEAFFGQGTRLTVV.

The chain combines TRBV7-2 with TRBJ1-1; no reliable D call. The CDR3 has 11 residues. In germline, CDR1 is SGHTA, CDR2 FQGNSA. The germline V and J ends were trimmed by 9 bases and 1 base, with 6 bases remaining between them. CDR3 nucleotides: TGTGCCAGTACGGAGAACACTGAAGCTTTCTTT. It specifies CASTENTEAFF.

Details on this clone: Other nucleotide sequences in the sample specify the same CDR3. The V call is TRBV29-1, the J call TRBJ1-1, with D possibly matching TRBD1 (5 bases). Germline CDR1 and CDR2: SQVTM and ANQGSEA. V lost 4 bases, J lost 2 bases, and 8 bases lay in between. CDR3 length equals 12 residues. The CDR3 loop reads CSVGGGNTEAFF. DNA for the CDR3: TGCAGCGTTGGCGGGGGAAACACTGAAGCTTTCTTT.

About this clone: The sample has other DNA sequences that encode this CDR3 too. This chain links TRBV28 with TRBJ1-4; the D is unclear. The germline gives CDR1 MDHEN, CDR2 SYDVKM. The CDR3 runs 12 residues. Trimming pared 2 bases from V and 7 bases from J, leaving 5 bases between. The CDR3 coding sequence is TGTGCCAGCAGTTTAAATGGTGAAAAACTGTTTTTT. Protein: CASSLNGEKLFF.

The chain employs TRBV30 and TRBJ2-7, with D perhaps matching TRBD2 (7 bases). This CDR3 comprises 14 residues. From germline, CDR1 is GTSNPN and CDR2 SVGIG (reference sequence). Trimming shortened V by 8 bases and J by 5 bases, and 22 bases separated the two germline ends. In nucleotides, the CDR3 is TGTGCCGGGGCTTCGGGGGGCAGTGTCCACGAGCAGTACTTC. This translates into CAGASGGSVHEQYF. The variable domain in full, with the rest retrieved from reference TRBV30 and TRBJ2-7, is SQTIHQWPATLVQPVGSPLSLECTVEGTSNPNLYWYRQAAGRGLQLLFYSVGIGQISSEVPQNLSASRPQDRQFILSSKKLLLSDSGFYLCAGASGGSVHEQYFGPGTRLTVT.